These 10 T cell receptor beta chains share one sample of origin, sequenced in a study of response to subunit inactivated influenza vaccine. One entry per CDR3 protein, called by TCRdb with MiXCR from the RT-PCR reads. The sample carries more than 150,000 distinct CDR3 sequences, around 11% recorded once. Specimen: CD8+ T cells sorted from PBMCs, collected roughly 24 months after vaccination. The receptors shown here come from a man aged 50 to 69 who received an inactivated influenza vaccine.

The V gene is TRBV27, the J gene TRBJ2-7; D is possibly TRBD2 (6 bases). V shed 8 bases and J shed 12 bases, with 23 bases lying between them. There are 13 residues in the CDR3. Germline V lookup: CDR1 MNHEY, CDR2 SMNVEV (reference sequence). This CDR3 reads CASRDFSPLSWYF. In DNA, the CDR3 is TGTGCCAGCCGGGACTTCTCTCCACTTTCCTGGTACTTC.

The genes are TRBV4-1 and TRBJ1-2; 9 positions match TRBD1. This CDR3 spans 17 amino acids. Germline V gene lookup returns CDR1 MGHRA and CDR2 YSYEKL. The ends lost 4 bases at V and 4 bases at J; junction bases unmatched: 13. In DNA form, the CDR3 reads TGCGCCAGCAGCCGAACGACAGGGGGGTTATCTATCTATGGCTACACCTTC. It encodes CASSRTTGGLSIYGYTF.

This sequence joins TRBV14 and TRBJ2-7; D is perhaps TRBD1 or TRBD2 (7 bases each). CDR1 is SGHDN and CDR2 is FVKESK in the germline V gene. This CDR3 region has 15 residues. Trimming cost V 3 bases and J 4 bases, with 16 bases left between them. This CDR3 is CASSHWAAGQYEQYF. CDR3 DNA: TGTGCCAGCAGCCACTGGGCAGCGGGACAGTACGAGCAGTACTTC.

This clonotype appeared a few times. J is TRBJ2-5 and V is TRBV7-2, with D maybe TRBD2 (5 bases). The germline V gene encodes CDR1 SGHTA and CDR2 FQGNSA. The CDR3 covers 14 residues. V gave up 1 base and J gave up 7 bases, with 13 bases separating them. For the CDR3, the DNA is TGTGCCAGCAGCTTAGGGCCCGAGGGTGCGACCCAGTACTTC. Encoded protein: CASSLGPEGATQYF.

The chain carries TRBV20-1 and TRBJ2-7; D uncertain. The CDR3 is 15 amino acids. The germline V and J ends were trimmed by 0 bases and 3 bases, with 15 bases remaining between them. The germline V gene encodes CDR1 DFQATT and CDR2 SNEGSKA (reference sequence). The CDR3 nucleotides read TGCAGTGCTAGAGATTTTGCGAGCTTCCACTACGAGCAGTACTTC. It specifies CSARDFASFHYEQYF.

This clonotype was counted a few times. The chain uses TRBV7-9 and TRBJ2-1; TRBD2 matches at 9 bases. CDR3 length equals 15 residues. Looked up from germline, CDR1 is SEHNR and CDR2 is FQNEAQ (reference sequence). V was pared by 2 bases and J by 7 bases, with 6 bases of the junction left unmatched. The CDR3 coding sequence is TGTGCCAGCAGCTTATTACTAGCGGGCTATAATGAGCAGTTCTTC. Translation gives CASSLLLAGYNEQFF.

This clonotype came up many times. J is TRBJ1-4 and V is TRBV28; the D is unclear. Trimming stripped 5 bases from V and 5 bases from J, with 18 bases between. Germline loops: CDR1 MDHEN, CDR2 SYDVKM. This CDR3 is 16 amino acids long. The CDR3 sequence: CASSPRGRPKNEKLFF. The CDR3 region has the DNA TGTGCCAGCAGTCCCCGAGGACGCCCAAAAAATGAAAAACTGTTTTTT.

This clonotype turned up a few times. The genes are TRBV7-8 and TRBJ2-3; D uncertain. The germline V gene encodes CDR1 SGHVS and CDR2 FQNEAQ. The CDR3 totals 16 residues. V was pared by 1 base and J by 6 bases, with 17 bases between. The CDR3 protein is CASSLVRVQINDTQYF. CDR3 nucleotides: TGTGCCAGCAGCTTAGTTCGGGTCCAAATCAACGATACGCAGTATTTT.

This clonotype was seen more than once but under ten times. The CDR3 DNA follows: TGTGCCACCAGCAGAGAACGTGTAGCCACAGATACGCAGTATTTT. It encodes CATSRERVATDTQYF. This rearrangement joins TRBV15 to TRBJ2-3; D is uncertain. Trimming removed 0 bases at V and 2 bases at J, with 9 bases between. CDR1 and CDR2 from the germline V gene are LNHNV and YYDKDF (reference sequence). This CDR3 is 15 amino acids long.

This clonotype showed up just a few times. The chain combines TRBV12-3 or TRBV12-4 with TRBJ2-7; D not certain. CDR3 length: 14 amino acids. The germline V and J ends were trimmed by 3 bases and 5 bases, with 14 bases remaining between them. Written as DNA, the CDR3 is TGTGCCAGCAGTTTGGGCCTTCACATACACGAGCAGTACTTC. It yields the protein CASSLGLHIHEQYF.